These 32 T cell receptor beta chains were all obtained from the same sample, sequenced in a study of CD8+ T cells in alopecia areata. RNA extraction and reverse transcription yielded cDNA as sequencing template. Assay: immunoSEQ multiplex PCR; the TCRdb copy retains only in-frame clones and omits some. Captured here are roughly 120,000 clones, none seen once; the top ten comprise 15% to 20%. Input material: lesional skin. These receptors all come from a C3H/HeJ mouse with alopecia areata. Strain MHC haplotype: H2-k.

Details on this clone: Gene names are mouse gene names. This chain's CDR3 is CASGDREVQDTQYF. The part of the CDR3 DNA that was read is TGTGCCAGCGGCGACAGGGAGGTTCAAGAC. This sequence joins TRBV13-2 and TRBJ2-5; 7 bases fit TRBD1. The read gets to within 4 residues of the CDR3 end, and the germline J gene fills in the rest. The trim removed 5 bases at V and 3 bases at J, leaving 6 bases unmatched. The CDR3 consists of 14 residues. CDR1 and CDR2 from the germline V gene are NNHNN and SYGAGS (reference sequence).

This clone was seen only a few times. Gene labels here are mouse ones. The observed sequence ends 4 residues before the CDR3 terminus, with the missing tail filled in from the germline J gene. This chain joins TRBV19 and TRBJ2-2, with 7 bases aligning to TRBD1. Losses at the gene ends were 6 bases for V and 1 base for J; bases not matched to a gene: 3. The CDR3 covers 14 residues. CDR1 is FNHDT and CDR2 is SITEND in the germline V gene (reference sequence). CDR3 sequence: CASIGTVNTGQLYF. The sequenced CDR3 bases are TGTGCCAGCATCGGGACAGTAAACACCGGG.

As to this clone: The gene symbols are mouse symbols. Sequencing ends 4 residues short of the CDR3 end; the germline J gene provides the rest. J is TRBJ2-3 and V is TRBV3; D gene unclear. This CDR3 has 14 residues. Germline CDR1 is SNHLY and CDR2 is FYNGKV (reference sequence). V was cut by 3 bases and J by 0 bases, with 7 bases left in between. The sequenced part of the CDR3 DNA is TGTGCCAGCAGCTTTACAGCTAGTGCAGAA. Residues: CASSFTASAE. The whole CDR3 reads CASSFTASAETLYF.

For this clone: Here the gene names and germline are mouse. With the read ending 4 residues before the CDR3 end, the germline J gene is used to fill in that end. This chain joins TRBV13-3 and TRBJ2-3, with D perhaps TRBD1 (5 bases). CDR1 and CDR2 from the germline V gene are NNHDY and SYVADS. Trimming stripped 2 bases from V and 1 base from J, with 11 bases between. This CDR3 region has 15 residues. Partial CDR3 DNA: TGTGCCAGCAGTGAAGGGCAGGGAGGTGCAGAA. This codes for CASSEGQGGAE. The entire CDR3 is CASSEGQGGAETLYF.

With respect to this clone: Mouse gene names apply. The read comes to an end 4 residues before the CDR3 does, leaving the germline J gene to fill in the end. This chain links TRBV13-3 with TRBJ2-5; the match to TRBD1 covers 9 bases. Germline loops: CDR1 NNHDY, CDR2 SYVADS. Trimming cost V 5 bases and J 1 base; bases outside gene matches: 5. The CDR3 sequence is 15 residues long. CDR3 loop: CASRSRDRDQDTQYF. The sequenced CDR3 bases are TGTGCCAGCAGATCCCGGGACAGGGACCAAGAC.

With regard to this clone: Gene names follow the mouse nomenclature. Read data end 4 residues before the CDR3 end; the end is taken from the germline J gene. This sequence joins TRBV1 and TRBJ2-3, with 7 bases that match TRBD2. With V trimmed by 3 bases and J by 3 bases, 6 bases remained unmatched. CDR1 is NSQYPW, CDR2 LRSPGD, per germline (reference sequence). The CDR3 sequence is 15 residues long. CDR3 DNA (partial): TGCACCTGCAGTGCCTCGGGGGGGATCGCAGAA. Translated: CTCSASGGIAE. The full CDR3 protein is CTCSASGGIAETLYF.

This clone has a handful of counts. All gene names here are mouse names. CDR3 loop: CASSIEAGDIYEQYF. CDR3 DNA (partial): TGTGCCAGCAGTATAGAGGCAGGGGACATCTAT. The chain recombines TRBV19 with TRBJ2-7, with D perhaps TRBD1 (6 bases). Coverage ceases 4 residues before the CDR3 finishes, and the germline J gene fills in the end. There are 15 residues in the CDR3. The germline gives CDR1 FNHDT, CDR2 SITEND (reference sequence). The V end was cut by 0 bases, the J end by 3 bases, with 13 bases between.

This clone was counted between two and nine times. The germline and genes are mouse ones. The read halts 4 residues ahead of the CDR3 end, with the missing end drawn from the germline J gene. The V call is TRBV19, the J call TRBJ2-1; no firm D call. This CDR3 spans 13 amino acids. The V gene's germline CDR1 is FNHDT and CDR2 SITEND (reference sequence). The V end lost 2 bases, the J end lost 4 bases, and 7 bases lay between the germline ends. The CDR3 DNA, read in part, is TGTGCCAGCAGTATTTCGCAGTATGCT. It codes for CASSISQYA. The CDR3 as a whole reads CASSISQYAEQFF.

Worth noting for this clone: Mouse gene names apply. Partial CDR3 DNA: TGCACCTGCAGTGCGCCAGGGGGCTGGACA. Amino acids: CTCSAPGGWT. The CDR3 in its entirety is CTCSAPGGWTEVFF. The chain carries TRBV1 and TRBJ1-1; 8 bases line up with TRBD1. Read data end 4 residues before the CDR3 end; the end is taken from the germline J gene. Per germline, CDR1 NSQYPW and CDR2 LRSPGD (reference sequence). The CDR3 is 14 residues long.

A few counts support this clone. Gene names refer to mouse genes. The sequence runs out 4 residues before the end of the CDR3; the remainder is reconstructed from the germline J gene. The chain employs TRBV13-3 and TRBJ2-7; a weak D match, TRBD2 (6 bases). Per germline, CDR1 NNHDY and CDR2 SYVADS. This CDR3 is 13 amino acids long. The V gene lost 1 base and the J gene lost 3 bases, with 8 bases spanning the gap. CDR3 DNA, as far as it was read: TGTGCCAGCAGTGATAACTGGGTCTAT. This gives the protein CASSDNWVY. The full CDR3 reads CASSDNWVYEQYF.

This clone has just a few counts. The gene names given are mouse names. Coverage ceases 4 residues before the CDR3 finishes, and the germline J gene fills in the end. The chain joins TRBV13-2 to TRBJ2-5; possible D gene TRBD1, 5 bases. Deletions cut 4 bases from V and 0 bases from J, with 9 bases between. The CDR3 loop spans 14 amino acids. Looked up from germline, CDR1 is NNHNN and CDR2 is SYGAGS (reference sequence). The covered CDR3 bases are TGTGCCAGCGGTCGGACAATTAACCAAGAC. It translates to CASGRTINQD. The complete CDR3 sequence is CASGRTINQDTQYF.

Of note for this clone: Gene labels here are mouse ones. The read terminates 4 residues ahead of where the CDR3 ends, so the germline J gene completes it. The chain employs TRBV13-3 and TRBJ1-2; 9 positions match TRBD1. CDR3 length: 14 residues. V lost 5 bases to trimming and J lost 2 bases; unmatched junction nucleotides: 4. Germline CDR1 NNHDY, CDR2 SYVADS. The CDR3 bases that were read are TGTGCCAGCAGCCGGGACAGGGACAACTCC. Translated: CASSRDRDNS. The whole CDR3 protein is CASSRDRDNSDYTF.

Comments on this clone: Genes and germline are mouse. The read halts 4 residues ahead of the CDR3 end, with the missing end drawn from the germline J gene. Other nucleotide sequences in the sample specify the same CDR3. The gene calls are TRBV19 and TRBJ2-1; 8 bases match TRBD1. The trim removed 4 bases at V and 3 bases at J, leaving 3 bases unmatched. CDR1 and CDR2 from the germline V gene are FNHDT and SITEND (reference sequence). This CDR3 is 14 amino acids long. The sequenced part of the CDR3 DNA is TGTGCCAGCAGTCCCGACAGGGGCTATGCT. Its protein product is CASSPDRGYA. The whole CDR3 protein is CASSPDRGYAEQFF.

A note on this clone: Gene labels here are mouse ones. The DNA read from the CDR3 is TGTGCCAGCAGTGAGGGGGGGGCTGAAGAC. Translated, it gives CASSEGGAED. In full, the CDR3 is CASSEGGAEDTQYF. The gene calls are TRBV13-3 and TRBJ2-5; 8 bases are shared with TRBD2. Read data end 4 residues before the CDR3 end; the end is taken from the germline J gene. The CDR3 runs 14 residues. Germline lookup yields CDR1 NNHDY and CDR2 SYVADS.

This clone showed up just a few times. The genes and germline here are from mouse. The observed sequence ends 4 residues before the CDR3 terminus, with the missing tail filled in from the germline J gene. This sequence joins TRBV13-3 and TRBJ1-2, with D possibly TRBD1 on 6 matching bases. Trimming cost V 2 bases and J 2 bases, with 10 bases left between them. CDR1 and CDR2 from the germline V gene are NNHDY and SYVADS. CDR3 length: 14 residues. The sequenced part of the CDR3 DNA is TGTGCCAGCAGTGAAAACAGGGAGAACTCC. This encodes CASSENRENS. The CDR3 in full is CASSENRENSDYTF.

Comments on this clone: The germline and genes are mouse ones. The read falls 4 residues short of the CDR3 end, and the missing part is taken from the germline J gene. This chain connects TRBV1 to TRBJ1-1, with 10 positions matching TRBD1. The trim removed 0 bases at V and 3 bases at J, leaving 4 bases unmatched. CDR3 length: 16 residues. The V gene's germline CDR1 is NSQYPW and CDR2 LRSPGD (reference sequence). The sequenced part of the CDR3 DNA is TGCACCTGCAGTGCAGATCGTGGGACAGGGGACACA. The encoded protein is CTCSADRGTGDT. The full CDR3 reads CTCSADRGTGDTEVFF.

Only a few counts were recorded for this clone. Mouse names are used for the genes. The observed sequence ends 4 residues before the CDR3 terminus, with the missing tail filled in from the germline J gene. This sequence joins TRBV13-3 and TRBJ1-1; 9 nucleotides line up with TRBD1. The CDR3 is 18 amino acids. Germline V gene data show CDR1 as NNHDY and CDR2 as SYVADS. Losses at the gene ends were 0 bases for V and 0 bases for J; bases not matched to a gene: 9. The CDR3 here is CASSDARDRDLANTEVFF. The sequenced CDR3 bases are TGTGCCAGCAGTGATGCCAGGGACAGGGACCTTGCAAACACA.

To note about this clone: Gene names are the mouse ones. The read gets to within 4 residues of the CDR3 end, and the germline J gene fills in the rest. The V gene is TRBV13-2, the J gene TRBJ2-3, with 8 bases that match TRBD1. Germline CDR1 reads NNHNN; CDR2 reads SYGAGS (reference sequence). CDR3 length equals 15 residues. The ends lost 2 bases at V and 0 bases at J; junction bases unmatched: 2. The CDR3 loop is CASGEQGVSAETLYF. The part of the CDR3 DNA that was read is TGTGCCAGCGGTGAACAGGGGGTTAGTGCAGAA.

This clone was seen a few times. The gene symbols are mouse symbols. The read ends 4 residues shy of where the CDR3 ends; the end is completed using the germline J gene. The V and J genes are TRBV13-3 and TRBJ2-1; TRBD1 aligns across 9 bases. V was clipped by 1 base and J by 4 bases; unmatched bases: 3. The CDR3 sequence is 15 residues long. Germline V gives CDR1 NNHDY, CDR2 SYVADS. The CDR3 DNA, read in part, is TGTGCCAGCAGTGATCTCGGGACAGGGTATGCT. Its protein is CASSDLGTGYA. The entire CDR3 protein reads CASSDLGTGYAEQFF.

As concerns this clone: The gene symbols are mouse symbols. CDR3 bases read: TGTGCTAGCAGCACTGGGGGGGCGGGTGCT. This encodes CASSTGGAGA. The CDR3 in full is CASSTGGAGAEQFF. The V call is TRBV17, the J call TRBJ2-1; TRBD2 aligns across 11 bases. The read terminates 4 residues before the CDR3 end, so the remaining end is supplied by the germline J gene. The germline gives CDR1 MNHDT, CDR2 YYDKIL. This CDR3 has 14 residues. V was clipped by 6 bases and J by 6 bases; unmatched bases: 4.

This clone was detected only a few times. The junction departs from germline at one end; a sequencing error may be responsible. Gene names follow the mouse nomenclature. Read sequence stops 4 residues before the CDR3 end, and the germline J gene provides the missing end. This chain connects TRBV13-3 to TRBJ1-1; D might be TRBD1 (5 bases). CDR1 and CDR2 (germline): NNHDY, SYVADS. The CDR3 length is 14 residues. The CDR3 DNA, read in part, is TGTGCCAGCAGGGACACCCGGACAAACAGA. Translating gives CASRDTRTNR. The full CDR3 reads CASRDTRTNREVFF.

This clone was detected only a few times. Gene names and germline refer to mouse. The sequence runs out 4 residues before the end of the CDR3; the remainder is reconstructed from the germline J gene. This chain connects TRBV1 to TRBJ1-1; weak D call: TRBD1 (6 bases). V was cut by 0 bases and J by 3 bases, with 11 bases left in between. From germline, CDR1 is NSQYPW and CDR2 LRSPGD (reference sequence). CDR3 size: 15 residues. The CDR3 bases that were read are TGCACCTGCAGTGCAGATTTCAGGGGTGACACA. Amino acids: CTCSADFRGDT. The whole CDR3 sequence is CTCSADFRGDTEVFF. The variable domain in full, completed from reference TRBV1 and TRBJ1-1, reads VTLLEQNPRWRLVPRGQAVNLRCILKNSQYPWMSWYQQDLQKQLQWLFTLRSPGDKEVKSLPGADYLATRVTDTELRLQVANMSQGRTLYCTCSADFRGDTEVFFGKGTRLTVV.

Remarks on this clone: DNA and listed protein disagree at residue 12, so the protein shown here was translated from the DNA. Each gene name is a mouse one. The CDR3 extends 3 residues past the end of the read, so its final part is completed from the germline J gene. The chain combines TRBV17 with TRBJ1-6, with 10 bases matching TRBD1. TRBJ1-6 is an ORF, with its function uncertain. J gave up 7 bases and V 6 bases, and 6 bases lay outside the gene matches. This CDR3 is 15 amino acids long. Germline CDR1 is MNHDT and CDR2 is YYDKIL. CDR3 sequence reads: CASSSGTGANSPLYF. Partial CDR3 DNA: TGTGCTAGCAGCTCCGGGACAGGGGCGAATTCGCCC.

This clone was found a few times. Mouse names are used for the genes. The CDR3 end lies 4 residues beyond the end of the read and is filled in from the germline J gene. V usage is TRBV1 and J usage is TRBJ2-4, with 11 bases aligning to TRBD2. Germline V gene data show CDR1 as NSQYPW and CDR2 as LRSPGD (reference sequence). The CDR3 is 19 amino acids. J lost 0 bases, V lost 0 bases, and 8 bases had no gene match. The CDR3 here is CTCSADLGDWGTSQNTLYF. CDR3 DNA (partial): TGCACCTGCAGTGCAGATCTTGGGGACTGGGGGACTAGTCAAAAC.

A word on this clone: Genes and germline are mouse. The DNA read from the CDR3 is TGTGCCAGCAGTAGGGTGGGGGGCTATGCT. The encoded protein is CASSRVGGYA. The entire CDR3 sequence reads CASSRVGGYAEQFF. V is TRBV13-3 and J is TRBJ2-1; 7 bases map to TRBD2. The CDR3 goes on 4 residues after the read ends, and that part is filled in from the germline J gene. This CDR3 is built from 14 residues. Trimming cost V 4 bases and J 3 bases; bases outside gene matches: 4. Germline assignment: CDR1 NNHDY and CDR2 SYVADS.

Turning to this clone: The gene names given are mouse names. The read finishes 4 residues shy of the CDR3 end, and the germline J gene is used to complete it. This chain links TRBV19 with TRBJ2-3, with a tentative D call TRBD1 (6 bases). The CDR3 sequence is 14 residues long. V was cut by 6 bases and J by 0 bases, with 11 bases left in between. Germline V gives CDR1 FNHDT, CDR2 SITEND (reference sequence). The sequenced part of the CDR3 DNA is TGTGCCAGCACCCCAGGGGCTAGTGCAGAA. This codes for CASTPGASAE. The whole CDR3 protein is CASTPGASAETLYF.

Turning to this clone: These gene names are mouse names. From the germline J gene comes the end of the CDR3, since the read stops 4 residues before it. The chain couples TRBV1 to TRBJ2-7, with 8 bases identical to TRBD2. The germline gives CDR1 NSQYPW, CDR2 LRSPGD (reference sequence). This CDR3 is built from 16 residues. The V gene end was trimmed by 0 bases and the J gene end by 0 bases; junction bases not matched to a gene: 4. The CDR3: CTCSAEWGGSSYEQYF. The CDR3 bases that were read are TGCACCTGCAGTGCAGAATGGGGGGGAAGCTCCTAT.

This clone was counted only a few times. The genes and germline here are from mouse. The read falls 4 residues short of the CDR3 end, and the missing part is taken from the germline J gene. The chain has TRBV5 and TRBJ2-1; TRBD2 aligns across 7 bases. The CDR3 extends over 14 amino acids. The ends lost 2 bases at V and 4 bases at J; junction bases unmatched: 2. Germline V gene data show CDR1 as LGHNA and CDR2 as YNLKQL (reference sequence). The sequenced part of the CDR3 DNA is TGTGCCAGCAGCCAAAAACTGGGGTATGCT. Encoded protein: CASSQKLGYA. The whole CDR3 protein is CASSQKLGYAEQFF.

This clone was seen a few times. The genes and germline here are from mouse. The sequence runs out 4 residues before the end of the CDR3; the remainder is reconstructed from the germline J gene. The chain couples TRBV13-3 to TRBJ2-3; 10 nucleotides agree with TRBD2. Germline V CDR1 and CDR2: NNHDY, SYVADS. The CDR3 contains 17 residues. Trimming cost V 5 bases and J 0 bases; bases outside gene matches: 9. The DNA read from the CDR3 is TGTGCCAGCAGACCGGGACTGGGGTTTCTTAGTGCAGAA. It translates to CASRPGLGFLSAE. The complete CDR3 protein is CASRPGLGFLSAETLYF.

This clone has a handful of counts. Gene names and germline refer to mouse. The missing CDR3 end, 4 residues past where the read stops, is filled in from the germline J gene. This specimen includes other DNA sequences encoding the same CDR3. The chain has TRBV19 and TRBJ2-7; 8 positions match TRBD2. The CDR3 contains 14 residues. Germline assignment: CDR1 FNHDT and CDR2 SITEND (reference sequence). Trimming cost V 1 base and J 2 bases; bases outside gene matches: 2. The sequenced CDR3 bases are TGTGCCAGCAGTATAAATGGGGGGGCCTAT. This sequence encodes CASSINGGAY. The entire CDR3 sequence reads CASSINGGAYEQYF.

A note on this clone: Gene names and germline match the mouse. The read ends 4 residues before the CDR3 terminus; that terminus is restored from the germline J gene. This sample includes further DNA sequences coding for the same CDR3. The chain couples TRBV1 to TRBJ2-3; D possibly corresponds to TRBD1 (7 bases). The V gene lost 0 bases and the J gene lost 3 bases, with 13 bases spanning the gap. CDR3 size: 16 residues. Per the germline V gene, CDR1 is NSQYPW and CDR2 is LRSPGD (reference sequence). The part of the CDR3 DNA that was read is TGCACCTGCAGTGCAGATGGAAGGGGGCGCGCAGAA. It specifies CTCSADGRGRAE. The CDR3 as a whole reads CTCSADGRGRAETLYF.

This clone was counted many times. Here the gene names and germline are mouse. Read coverage stops 4 residues before the CDR3 terminus; the germline J gene supplies the remainder. J is TRBJ1-2 and V is TRBV13-3; possibly TRBD1 for D (5 bases). The germline CDR1 and CDR2 sequences are NNHDY and SYVADS. The CDR3 contains 14 residues. Trimming left V 0 bases short and J 4 bases short, with 10 bases between. Partial CDR3 DNA: TGTGCCAGCAGTGATGGCAGGGAAAGCTCC. It specifies CASSDGRESS. The CDR3 in full is CASSDGRESSDYTF.